A single sample is the source of the 27 T cell receptor beta chains below, sequenced in a study of T cells in Graves' hyperthyroidism and ophthalmopathy. It was RNA transcripts that yielded the amplified TCR beta CDR3 regions. Primed by the HTBI set, a first-round RT-PCR was run on the TCR CDR3. TCRdb reprocessed the multiplex PCR reads with MiXCR, giving one entry per CDR3 protein. This sample has some 560,000 distinct CDR3 sequences; 15% to 18% occur once, and the top ten carry under 8%. The sequencing input was blood. The source is a woman aged 25 to 39 with Graves' hyperthyroidism.

This clonotype was seen at least ten times. The genes are TRBV7-9 and TRBJ1-6, with a weak D call TRBD1 (6 bases). The CDR3 length is 16 residues. Trimming pared 3 bases from V and 9 bases from J, leaving 18 bases between. Germline CDR1 is SEHNR and CDR2 is FQNEAQ (reference sequence). The CDR3 DNA is TGTGCCAGCAGCTTTTATTCTTCGGCAGGGGTTTCACCCCTCCACTTT. Its translation is CASSFYSSAGVSPLHF.

The chain couples TRBV20-1 to TRBJ2-1; 7 bases line up with TRBD1. V shed 0 bases, J shed 4 bases, and the junction held 3 bases outside the gene matches. The CDR3 has 14 residues. In germline, CDR1 is DFQATT, CDR2 SNEGSKA (reference sequence). CDR3 in amino acids: CSARERQGYNEQFF. CDR3 in DNA: TGCAGTGCTAGAGAAAGACAGGGATACAATGAGCAGTTCTTC.

There are a few counts of this clonotype. The rearrangement uses TRBV7-6 and TRBJ2-7, with 7 bases fitting TRBD2. CDR3 size: 17 residues. Trimming at V came to 4 bases and at J to 4 bases, leaving 16 bases not matched to a gene. Germline V CDR1 and CDR2: SGHVS, FNYEAQ. CDR3 sequence reads: CASSSWAWREQSYEQYF. The CDR3 bases are TGTGCCAGCAGCTCCTGGGCCTGGCGGGAGCAGAGTTACGAGCAGTACTTC.

This clonotype was found a few times. The chain recombines TRBV30 with TRBJ2-7; D call uncertain. From germline, CDR1 is GTSNPN and CDR2 SVGIG (reference sequence). CDR3 length: 12 amino acids. With 1 base removed from V and 7 bases from J, the gap between germline ends came to 11 bases. In DNA form, the CDR3 reads TGTGCCTGGAGTGATAGAACAACTGAGCAGTACTTC. It yields the protein CAWSDRTTEQYF.

At least ten counts were recorded for this clonotype. The rearrangement uses TRBV7-3 and TRBJ2-1; 13 bases agree with TRBD2. The J segment lost 5 bases and the V segment lost 4 bases, leaving 2 bases of the junction unmatched. Germline CDR1 is SGHTA and CDR2 is FQGTGA. The CDR3 length is 15 residues. In nucleotides, the CDR3 is TGTGCCAGCAGCTGGACTAGCGGGAGACACAATGAGCAGTTCTTC. Protein product: CASSWTSGRHNEQFF.

The sample holds many counts of this clonotype. V is TRBV7-8 and J is TRBJ1-4, with D perhaps matching TRBD1 (5 bases). Trimming left V 4 bases short and J 8 bases short, with 14 bases between. Germline-derived CDR1 and CDR2 are SGHVS and FQNEAQ. There are 14 residues in the CDR3. The CDR3 region is CASSSLLGDEKLFF. The CDR3 DNA reads as TGTGCCAGCAGCTCCCTCCTAGGGGACGAAAAACTGTTTTTT.

This clonotype showed up just a few times. The chain employs TRBV20-1 and TRBJ2-2, with D unresolved. Germline CDR1 DFQATT, CDR2 SNEGSKA (reference sequence). The ends were cut back, 0 bases at V and 6 bases at J, with 5 bases in the middle. The CDR3 runs 12 residues. For the CDR3, the DNA is TGCAGTGCTAGAGAGGGTCCCGGGGAGCTGTTTTTT. This encodes CSAREGPGELFF.

The CDR3 nucleotides are TGCGCCAGCAGCCAAGATCAAAGGCAGGGAGCCAAAAACATTCAGTACTTC. It encodes CASSQDQRQGAKNIQYF. This chain uses TRBV4-1 with TRBJ2-4, with D possibly TRBD1 on 5 matching bases. Deletions cut 0 bases from V and 0 bases from J, with 12 bases between. The germline V gene has CDR1 MGHRA and CDR2 YSYEKL. CDR3 length: 17 residues.

At least ten counts were recorded for this clonotype. This rearrangement joins TRBV11-3 to TRBJ2-5, with D possibly being TRBD2 (6 bases). V lost 1 base and J 1 base, leaving 16 bases between the germline ends. The CDR3 totals 17 residues. Germline values: CDR1 SGHNT, CDR2 YENEEA. This CDR3 reads CASSLVTLGRIQETQYF. CDR3 nucleotides: TGTGCCAGCAGCTTAGTGACTCTTGGGAGGATCCAAGAGACCCAGTACTTC.

This clonotype was detected a few times. V usage is TRBV6-1 and J usage is TRBJ2-7; 9 bases map to TRBD1. The CDR3 length is 13 residues. The germline gives CDR1 MNHNS, CDR2 SASEGT. V lost 6 bases, J lost 5 bases, and 5 bases stayed unmatched. CDR3 sequence reads: CASRSGQGNEQYF. CDR3 nucleotides: TGTGCCAGCAGATCGGGACAGGGAAACGAGCAGTACTTC.

This clonotype was observed at least ten times. This chain links TRBV7-9 with TRBJ2-7, with TRBD2 matching 11 bases. The CDR3 spans 16 residues. Germline loops: CDR1 SEHNR, CDR2 FQNEAQ (reference sequence). With 1 base clipped from V and 7 bases from J, the junction kept 9 bases outside the gene matches. The CDR3 nucleotides read TGTGCCAGCAGCTTAGGTAGCGGGAGGGCATTAGGAGAGCAGTACTTC. Translating gives CASSLGSGRALGEQYF.

The chain is built from TRBV2 and TRBJ1-5; TRBD1 is a possible D gene (5 bases). Germline lookup yields CDR1 SNHLY and CDR2 FYNNEI. The germline V and J ends were trimmed by 1 base and 3 bases, with 7 bases remaining between them. This CDR3 region has 14 residues. CDR3 sequence (DNA): TGTGCCAGCAGTGAAGTGGGACTCAATCAGCCCCAGCATTTT. Amino acids: CASSEVGLNQPQHF.

At least ten counts were recorded for this clonotype. The chain has TRBV2 and TRBJ2-3, with 11 bases matching TRBD2. Looked up from germline, CDR1 is SNHLY and CDR2 is FYNNEI. V shed 7 bases, J shed 4 bases, and the junction held 4 bases outside the gene matches. The CDR3 has 14 residues. CDR3 protein: CASKTSGSSDTQYF. The CDR3 DNA reads TGTGCCAGCAAAACTAGCGGGAGCTCAGATACGCAGTATTTT.

The V gene is TRBV7-9, the J gene TRBJ2-5; TRBD1 matches 11 bases. The length of the CDR3 is 14 residues. The V segment lost 5 bases and the J segment 1 base; nucleotides outside the gene matches: 0. CDR1 and CDR2 from the germline V gene are SEHNR and FQNEAQ (reference sequence). The CDR3 here is CASSGTGGQETQYF. The CDR3 DNA reads TGTGCCAGCAGCGGGACAGGGGGCCAAGAGACCCAGTACTTC.

This clonotype showed up many times. This CDR3 is CASSPGLAGSSEQYF. The CDR3 coding sequence is TGTGCCAGCAGCCCGGGACTAGCGGGCTCAAGCGAGCAGTACTTC. The chain recombines TRBV6-1 with TRBJ2-7; 12 nucleotides match TRBD2. The junction had 9 bases not matched to a gene; V was cut back by 6 bases and J by 6 bases. The germline V gene has CDR1 MNHNS and CDR2 SASEGT. The CDR3 has 15 residues.

The J gene is TRBJ2-2, the V gene TRBV6-5, with D uncertain. Germline values: CDR1 MNHEY, CDR2 SVGAGI. V lost 2 bases and J lost 4, with 5 bases in between. CDR3 length equals 13 residues. The CDR3 sequence is CASSYDGTGELFF. CDR3 in DNA: TGTGCCAGCAGTTACGACGGCACCGGGGAGCTGTTTTTT.

This clonotype was detected ten times or more. V gene TRBV10-3 combines with J gene TRBJ2-1; 13 bases fit TRBD2. The germline V gene encodes CDR1 ENHRY and CDR2 SYGVKD. V was pared by 7 bases and J by 7 bases, with 7 bases of the junction left unmatched. The CDR3 runs 15 residues. CDR3 coding DNA: TGTGCCATCAAAGGCGGGACTAGCGGGAAGAATGAGCAGTTCTTC. It codes for CAIKGGTSGKNEQFF.

This chain connects TRBV13 to TRBJ1-1; D unresolved. The V gene lost 0 bases and the J gene lost 0 bases, with 14 bases spanning the gap. CDR3 length equals 17 residues. CDR1 is PRHDT, CDR2 FYEKMQ, per germline (reference sequence). The CDR3 bases are TGTGCCAGCAGCTTAGGCCCAATTATACAGATGAACACTGAAGCTTTCTTT. Translation gives CASSLGPIIQMNTEAFF.

This clonotype was counted at least ten times. This rearrangement joins TRBV15 to TRBJ2-1; D remains unclear. CDR1 is LNHNV, CDR2 YYDKDF, per germline (reference sequence). The CDR3 covers 12 residues. The V and J ends lost 0 bases and 7 bases respectively, with 4 bases between them. The CDR3 DNA follows: TGTGCCACCAGCAGAGAAGGGAATGAGCAGTTCTTC. Its translation is CATSREGNEQFF.

The chain combines TRBV12-3 or TRBV12-4 with TRBJ2-1; D is perhaps TRBD1 (5 bases). This CDR3 is built from 15 residues. Trimming left V 3 bases short and J 4 bases short, with 13 bases between. CDR3 residues: CASSLGRQGYNEQFF. CDR3 coding DNA: TGTGCCAGCAGTTTGGGCCGGCAGGGTTACAATGAGCAGTTCTTC.

This clonotype has a count of ten or more. The chain uses TRBV7-2 and TRBJ2-7; 7 positions match TRBD1. J gave up 7 bases and V 3 bases, and 6 bases lay outside the gene matches. Germline CDR1 SGHTA, CDR2 FQGNSA. The CDR3 has 13 residues. The chain's CDR3 is CASSFKTGSEQYF. The CDR3 DNA reads TGTGCCAGCAGCTTTAAGACAGGGTCGGAGCAGTACTTC.

Regarding this clonotype: One base away lies a much larger clone, so this may be a sequencing read error. The V and J genes are TRBV11-2 and TRBJ2-1; no clear D. The better agreement between TRBJ2-7 and the DNA end casts doubt on the J call. Germline V gene data show CDR1 as SGHAT and CDR2 as FQNNGV. This CDR3 spans 14 amino acids. CDR3 in DNA: TGTGCCAGCAGCCTCGTGCTGGGAAACAATGAGCAGTACTTC. It codes for CASSLVLGNNEQYF.

The chain uses TRBV10-3 and TRBJ2-7, with 11 bases lining up with TRBD1. Germline trimming cut 2 bases from V and 2 bases from J; bases unmatched to any gene: 5. Germline V gene sequence: CDR1 ENHRY, CDR2 SYGVKD. The CDR3 totals 16 residues. The CDR3 region has the DNA TGTGCCATCAGTGAGCCTGGACAGGGGGCCCCCTACGAGCAGTACTTC. Translating it yields CAISEPGQGAPYEQYF.

The rearrangement uses TRBV15 and TRBJ2-2, with TRBD1 identical over 7 bases. This CDR3 spans 17 amino acids. The germline V gene has CDR1 LNHNV and CDR2 YYDKDF (reference sequence). Germline trimming cut 5 bases from V and 6 bases from J; bases unmatched to any gene: 15. The CDR3 region is CATSRSRGGAFPGELFF. CDR3 sequence (DNA): TGTGCCACCAGCCGATCACGAGGGGGCGCGTTCCCCGGGGAGCTGTTTTTT.

The gene calls are TRBV20-1 and TRBJ2-7, with TRBD2 matching 10 bases. The CDR3 runs to 16 residues. Germline CDR1 reads DFQATT; CDR2 reads SNEGSKA (reference sequence). V lost 0 bases, J lost 4 bases, and 9 bases stayed unmatched. CDR3 loop: CSARDRLAGVIYEQYF. As DNA, the CDR3 is TGCAGTGCTAGAGATAGGCTAGCGGGAGTCATTTACGAGCAGTACTTC.

This clonotype showed up many times. The gene calls are TRBV10-1 and TRBJ2-3; TRBD1 might be the D (6 bases). The CDR3 loop spans 16 amino acids. Germline CDR1 and CDR2: WNHNN and SYGVQD (reference sequence). V dropped 0 bases and J dropped 4 bases, with 14 bases sitting between them. CDR3 nucleotide sequence: TGCGCCAGCAGTGAGTCGAAAACAGGGTATTCAGATACGCAGTATTTT. This sequence encodes CASSESKTGYSDTQYF.

The chain links TRBV25-1 to TRBJ2-7; D is unresolved. V gave up 4 bases and J gave up 1 base, with 8 bases separating them. This CDR3 is built from 13 residues. Germline V lookup: CDR1 MGHDK, CDR2 SYGVNS. CDR3 sequence: CASSVSASYEQYF. The CDR3 DNA is TGTGCCAGCAGTGTATCGGCTTCCTACGAGCAGTACTTC.